Listed below are T cell receptor beta chains from one sample, sequenced in a study of CD8+CD57+ T cells in acquired aplastic anemia. TCRdb processed the reads anew with MiXCR; each CDR3 protein has one entry. The sample yields roughly 170,000 distinct CDR3 sequences, just under 65% seen once. The sequencing sample was made of sorted CD4+, CD8+, or CD8+CD57+ T cells (not recorded which) from PBMCs. Receptors originate from a human donor in good health. The CDR3 runs from the conserved cysteine through the conserved F or W. A D gene is named only where the DNA matches it firmly. Only some rows state a clone size, as once, few, many or a class for expanded clones.

abundance: NA; d_gene: NA; j_gene: TRBJ1-5; v_gene: TRBV19; CDR3nt: TGTGCCAGTAAGACTGCTTGGGGCAATCAGCCCCAGCATTTT; CDR3aa: CASKTAWGNQPQHF
abundance: NA; d_gene: NA; j_gene: TRBJ2-3; v_gene: TRBV29-1; CDR3nt: TGCAGCGTTGTCGGGACAAGCACAGATACGCAGTATTTT; CDR3aa: CSVVGTSTDTQYF
abundance: NA; d_gene: NA; j_gene: TRBJ1-2; v_gene: TRBV6-4; CDR3nt: TGTGCCAGTAACTATGGCTACACCTTC; CDR3aa: CASNYGYTF
abundance: NA; d_gene: TRBD1; j_gene: TRBJ1-3; v_gene: TRBV20-1; CDR3nt: TGCAGTGCTAGGACAGGGACTGCTGGAAACACCATATATTTT; CDR3aa: CSARTGTAGNTIYF
abundance: NA; d_gene: NA; j_gene: TRBJ1-1; v_gene: TRBV2; CDR3nt: TGTGCCAGCAGTGAATTGGGTCGGGTATCCGAAGCTTTCTTT; CDR3aa: CASSELGRVSEAFF
abundance: many; d_gene: TRBD1; j_gene: TRBJ1-1; v_gene: TRBV4-2; CDR3nt: TGTGCCAGCAGCCAGGGGACAGGCGCCCTGAACACTGAAGCTTTCTTT; CDR3aa: CASSQGTGALNTEAFF
abundance: NA; d_gene: NA; j_gene: TRBJ1-1; v_gene: TRBV5-6; CDR3nt: TGTGCCGGCAGCTCCCCGCATGAGGATGAAGCTTTCTTT; CDR3aa: CAGSSPHEDEAFF
abundance: many; d_gene: TRBD1; j_gene: TRBJ1-2; v_gene: TRBV11-2; CDR3nt: TGTGCCAGCAGCTTACTCTCTACAGGGGGCTATGGCTACACCTTC; CDR3aa: CASSLLSTGGYGYTF
abundance: NA; d_gene: NA; j_gene: TRBJ2-5; v_gene: TRBV19; CDR3nt: TGTGCCAGTAGTAAAAGACGGGACCAAGAGACCCAGTACTTC; CDR3aa: CASSKRRDQETQYF
abundance: few; d_gene: NA; j_gene: TRBJ1-6; v_gene: TRBV5-1; CDR3nt: TGTGCCAGCAGCCCTCTACCCCTCCACTTT; CDR3aa: CASSPLPLHF
abundance: NA; d_gene: TRBD2; j_gene: TRBJ2-2; v_gene: TRBV10-3; CDR3nt: TGTGCCATCAACTACCGCGGGGGGAAGACCGGGGAGCTGTTTTTT; CDR3aa: CAINYRGGKTGELFF
abundance: NA; d_gene: NA; j_gene: TRBJ1-2; v_gene: TRBV7-9; CDR3nt: TGTGCCAGCAGCTTCGAGAACTATAACTATGGCTACACCTTC; CDR3aa: CASSFENYNYGYTF
abundance: NA; d_gene: TRBD2; j_gene: TRBJ2-7; v_gene: TRBV5-5; CDR3nt: TGTGCCAGCAGCTCCCCCGGGACTAGCGTTTACGAGCAGTACTTC; CDR3aa: CASSSPGTSVYEQYF
abundance: NA; d_gene: TRBD1; j_gene: TRBJ1-6; v_gene: TRBV10-3; CDR3nt: TGTGCCATCAGTTGGACAGGAGACATCAATAATTCACCCCTCCACTTT; CDR3aa: CAISWTGDINNSPLHF
abundance: NA; d_gene: NA; j_gene: TRBJ1-1; v_gene: TRBV5-6; CDR3nt: TGTGCCAGCAGCTTCGGGGACAATGAAGCTTTCTTT; CDR3aa: CASSFGDNEAFF
abundance: NA; d_gene: TRBD2; j_gene: TRBJ2-7; v_gene: TRBV2; CDR3nt: TGTGCCGGGGGGGAGGGCGCCTACGAGCAGTACTTC; CDR3aa: CAGGEGAYEQYF
abundance: NA; d_gene: TRBD1; j_gene: TRBJ2-2; v_gene: TRBV2; CDR3nt: TGTGCCAGCACCTCAGGGGGCACGAACACCGGGGAGCTGTTTTTT; CDR3aa: CASTSGGTNTGELFF
abundance: many; d_gene: TRBD1; j_gene: TRBJ2-5; v_gene: TRBV6-5; CDR3nt: TGTGCCAGCAGTTACCAGACAGGGGTGGAGACCCAGTACTTC; CDR3aa: CASSYQTGVETQYF
abundance: NA; d_gene: NA; j_gene: TRBJ2-7; v_gene: TRBV12-3/TRBV12-4; CDR3nt: TGTGCCAGCAGTTTCGGGGGCCACGAGCAGTACTTC; CDR3aa: CASSFGGHEQYF
abundance: once; d_gene: NA; j_gene: TRBJ2-7; v_gene: TRBV15; CDR3nt: TGTGCCACCAGCAAAGGGAGGGGGGGCGAGCAGTACTTC; CDR3aa: CATSKGRGGEQYF
abundance: NA; d_gene: TRBD1; j_gene: TRBJ2-7; v_gene: TRBV2; CDR3nt: TGTGCCAGCAGGGACAGGGTGGAGTACTTC; CDR3aa: CASRDRVEYF
abundance: NA; d_gene: TRBD2; j_gene: TRBJ2-3; v_gene: TRBV30; CDR3nt: TGTGCCTGGAGTCCTCTAGCGGGAGGCACAGATACGCAGTATTTT; CDR3aa: CAWSPLAGGTDTQYF
abundance: many; d_gene: NA; j_gene: TRBJ2-7; v_gene: TRBV6-5; CDR3nt: TGTGCCAGCAGTGGAATTACAGATTACGAGCAGTACTTC; CDR3aa: CASSGITDYEQYF
abundance: NA; d_gene: NA; j_gene: TRBJ2-7; v_gene: TRBV24-1; CDR3nt: TGTGCCACCAGTGATTTGCAAGGGTACGAGCAGTACTTC; CDR3aa: CATSDLQGYEQYF
abundance: NA; d_gene: NA; j_gene: TRBJ1-2; v_gene: TRBV19; CDR3nt: TGTGCCAGTAACGAGGGGGAAGTTGAATACTATGGCTACACCTTC; CDR3aa: CASNEGEVEYYGYTF
abundance: NA; d_gene: NA; j_gene: TRBJ2-7; v_gene: TRBV5-6; CDR3nt: TGTGCCAGCAGCTTGGGTCACACATCCTACGAGCAGTACTTC; CDR3aa: CASSLGHTSYEQYF
abundance: NA; d_gene: NA; j_gene: TRBJ1-1; v_gene: TRBV7-9; CDR3nt: TGTGCCAGCAGCTTTTCGCGTACTGAAGCTTTCTTT; CDR3aa: CASSFSRTEAFF
abundance: many; d_gene: NA; j_gene: TRBJ2-2; v_gene: TRBV5-1; CDR3nt: TGCGCCAGCAGCTTGGGGGGACACATGAACACCGGGGAGCTGTTTTTT; CDR3aa: CASSLGGHMNTGELFF
abundance: NA; d_gene: TRBD2; j_gene: TRBJ2-1; v_gene: TRBV24-1; CDR3nt: TGTGCCACCAGTGACTCGGGGGGGTACGGTAATGAGCAGTTCTTC; CDR3aa: CATSDSGGYGNEQFF
abundance: few; d_gene: NA; j_gene: TRBJ2-1; v_gene: TRBV9; CDR3nt: TGTGCCAGCAGCCAAGGTCTTGATGGCGGGGAGCAGTTCTTC; CDR3aa: CASSQGLDGGEQFF
abundance: NA; d_gene: NA; j_gene: TRBJ1-2; v_gene: TRBV15; CDR3nt: TGTGCCACCAGCAGCAACAGATACTATGGCTACACCTTC; CDR3aa: CATSSNRYYGYTF
abundance: NA; d_gene: NA; j_gene: TRBJ2-7; v_gene: TRBV13; CDR3nt: TGTGCCAGCGGGGGGCCCTACGAGCAGTACTTC; CDR3aa: CASGGPYEQYF
abundance: many; d_gene: NA; j_gene: TRBJ2-5; v_gene: TRBV20-1; CDR3nt: TGCAGTGCTAGAGATCGGCGGCGGGACCAGTACTTC; CDR3aa: CSARDRRRDQYF
abundance: NA; d_gene: TRBD1; j_gene: TRBJ2-3; v_gene: TRBV5-1; CDR3nt: TGCGCCAGCAGCTCACCGACAGGGGCGAGGGATACGCAGTATTTT; CDR3aa: CASSSPTGARDTQYF
abundance: NA; d_gene: NA; j_gene: TRBJ2-2; v_gene: TRBV9; CDR3nt: TGTGCCAGCAGTTTCTTTGGGACAAACACCGGGGAGCTGTTTTTT; CDR3aa: CASSFFGTNTGELFF
abundance: NA; d_gene: NA; j_gene: TRBJ2-7; v_gene: TRBV20-1; CDR3nt: TGCAGTGCTAGAGATTCAGGCGGTTTCTCCTACGGGCAGTACTTC; CDR3aa: CSARDSGGFSYGQYF
abundance: NA; d_gene: NA; j_gene: TRBJ1-5; v_gene: TRBV24-1; CDR3nt: TGTGCCACCAGTGGGCAGGGCAATCAGCCCCAGCATTTT; CDR3aa: CATSGQGNQPQHF
abundance: NA; d_gene: TRBD1; j_gene: TRBJ1-2; v_gene: TRBV5-1; CDR3nt: TGCGCCAGCAGCCCCACAGGGGACTATGGCTACACCTTC; CDR3aa: CASSPTGDYGYTF
abundance: many; d_gene: TRBD2; j_gene: TRBJ2-7; v_gene: TRBV9; CDR3nt: TGTGCCAGCAGCGTAGAGCGGCTAGCGGGAGCGGGGGAGCAGTACTTC; CDR3aa: CASSVERLAGAGEQYF
abundance: NA; d_gene: NA; j_gene: TRBJ1-1; v_gene: TRBV24-1; CDR3nt: TGTGCCACCAGGGATACGGACGTTAGGAACACTGAAGCTTTCTTT; CDR3aa: CATRDTDVRNTEAFF
abundance: many; d_gene: TRBD1; j_gene: TRBJ2-1; v_gene: TRBV20-1; CDR3nt: TGCAGTGCTCGACAGGGAAGCTCCTACAATGAGCAGTTCTTC; CDR3aa: CSARQGSSYNEQFF